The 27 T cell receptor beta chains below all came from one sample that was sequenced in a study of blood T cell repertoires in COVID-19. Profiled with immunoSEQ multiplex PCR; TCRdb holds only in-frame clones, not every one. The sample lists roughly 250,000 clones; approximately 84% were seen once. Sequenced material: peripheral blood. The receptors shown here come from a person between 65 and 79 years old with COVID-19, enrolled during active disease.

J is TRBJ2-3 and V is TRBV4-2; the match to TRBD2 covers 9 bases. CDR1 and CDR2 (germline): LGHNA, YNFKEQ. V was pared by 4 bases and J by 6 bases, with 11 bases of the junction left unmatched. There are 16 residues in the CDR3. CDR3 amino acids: CASSPGGGGASDTQYF. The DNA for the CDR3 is TGTGCCAGCAGCCCGGGAGGCGGGGGGGCATCGGATACGCAGTATTTT.

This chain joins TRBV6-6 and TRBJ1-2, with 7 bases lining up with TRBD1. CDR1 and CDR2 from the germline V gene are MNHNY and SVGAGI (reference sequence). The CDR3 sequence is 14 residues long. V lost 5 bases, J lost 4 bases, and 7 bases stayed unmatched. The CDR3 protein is CASSTGQSGYGYTF. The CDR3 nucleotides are TGTGCCAGCAGTACGGGACAGTCAGGCTATGGCTACACCTTC.

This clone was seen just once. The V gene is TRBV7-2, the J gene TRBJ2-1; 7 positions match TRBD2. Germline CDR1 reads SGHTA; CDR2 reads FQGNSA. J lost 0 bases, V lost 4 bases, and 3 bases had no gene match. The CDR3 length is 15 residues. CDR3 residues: CASSSGGSSYNEQFF. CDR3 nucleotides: TGTGCCAGCAGCTCGGGGGGTAGCTCCTACAATGAGCAGTTCTTC.

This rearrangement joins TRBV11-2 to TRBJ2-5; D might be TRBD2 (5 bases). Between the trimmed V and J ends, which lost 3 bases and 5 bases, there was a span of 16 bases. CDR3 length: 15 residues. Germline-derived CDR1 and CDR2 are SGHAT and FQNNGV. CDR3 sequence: CASSLSSSRPETQYF. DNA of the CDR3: TGTGCCAGCAGCTTGTCTAGCTCCCGGCCCGAGACCCAGTACTTC.

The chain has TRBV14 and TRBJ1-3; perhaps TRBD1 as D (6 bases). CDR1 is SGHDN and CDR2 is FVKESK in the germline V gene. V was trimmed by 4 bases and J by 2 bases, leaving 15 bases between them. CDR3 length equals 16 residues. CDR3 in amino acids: CASSPLGGLAGNTIYF. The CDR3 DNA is TGTGCCAGCAGCCCGCTTGGGGGCTTGGCTGGAAACACCATATATTTT.

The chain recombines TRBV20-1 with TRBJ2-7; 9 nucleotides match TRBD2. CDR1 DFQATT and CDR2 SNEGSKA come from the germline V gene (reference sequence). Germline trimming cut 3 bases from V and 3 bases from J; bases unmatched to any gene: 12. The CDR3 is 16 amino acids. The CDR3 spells CSASADLAGLLYEQYF. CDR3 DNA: TGCAGTGCTAGTGCTGATCTAGCGGGACTGCTCTACGAGCAGTACTTC.

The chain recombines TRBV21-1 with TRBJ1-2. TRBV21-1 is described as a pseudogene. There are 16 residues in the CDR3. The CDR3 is CASSCGTEGTRGGYTF. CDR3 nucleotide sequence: TGTGCCAGCAGCTGCGGGACCGAAGGGACCCGGGGGGGCTACACCTTC.

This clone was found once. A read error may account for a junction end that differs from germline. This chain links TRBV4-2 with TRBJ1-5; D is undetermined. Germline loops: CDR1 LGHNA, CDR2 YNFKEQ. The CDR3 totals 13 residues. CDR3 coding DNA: TGTGCCAGCAGTCAAGACTCGTATCAGCCCCAGCATTTT. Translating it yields CASSQDSYQPQHF.

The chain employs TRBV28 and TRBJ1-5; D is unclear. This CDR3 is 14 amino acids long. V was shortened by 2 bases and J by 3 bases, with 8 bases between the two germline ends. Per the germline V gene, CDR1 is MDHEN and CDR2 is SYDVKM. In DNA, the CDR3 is TGTGCCAGCAGTTTAACTGATTTCAATCAGCCCCAGCATTTT. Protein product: CASSLTDFNQPQHF. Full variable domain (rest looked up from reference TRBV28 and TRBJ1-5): DVKVTQSSRYLVKRTGEKVFLECVQDMDHENMFWYRQDPGLGLRLIYFSYDVKMKEKGDIPEGYSVSREKKERFSLILESASTNQTSMYLCASSLTDFNQPQHFGDGTRLSIL.

The CDR3: CSGGNQETQYF. CDR3 nucleotides: TGCAGTGGAGGGAACCAAGAGACCCAGTACTTC. The chain recombines TRBV20-1 with TRBJ2-5; weak D call: TRBD2 (5 bases). Germline CDR1 and CDR2: DFQATT and SNEGSKA (reference sequence). This CDR3 is built from 11 residues. Trimming took 7 bases from V and 0 from J, leaving 6 bases between them.

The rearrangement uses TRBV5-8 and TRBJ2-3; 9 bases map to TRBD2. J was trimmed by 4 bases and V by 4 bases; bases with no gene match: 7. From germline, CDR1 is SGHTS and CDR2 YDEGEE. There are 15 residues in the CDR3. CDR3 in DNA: TGTGCCAGCAGCAAGGGGACTAGCAGCGCAGATACGCAGTATTTT. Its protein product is CASSKGTSSADTQYF.

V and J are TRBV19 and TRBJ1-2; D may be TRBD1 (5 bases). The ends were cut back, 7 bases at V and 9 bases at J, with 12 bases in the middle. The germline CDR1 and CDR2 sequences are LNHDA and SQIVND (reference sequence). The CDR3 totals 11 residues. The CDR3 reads CASISGYSYTF. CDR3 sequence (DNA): TGTGCCAGTATCTCAGGGTACAGCTACACCTTC.

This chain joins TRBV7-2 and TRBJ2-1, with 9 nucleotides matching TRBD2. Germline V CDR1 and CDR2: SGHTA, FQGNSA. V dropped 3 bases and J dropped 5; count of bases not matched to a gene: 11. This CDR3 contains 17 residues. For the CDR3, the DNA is TGTGCCAGCAGCTTTCAAGCTTCGGCTAGCGGGAACAATGAGCAGTTCTTC. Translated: CASSFQASASGNNEQFF. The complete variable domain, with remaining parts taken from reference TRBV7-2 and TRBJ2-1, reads GAGVSQSPSNKVTEKGKDVELRCDPISGHTALYWYRQSLGQGLEFLIYFQGNSAPDKSGLPSDRFSAERTGGSVSTLTIQRTQQEDSAVYLCASSFQASASGNNEQFFGPGTRLTVL.

The CDR3 nucleotides read TGTGCCAGTAAGGGGCGTCTCTCAGATACGCAGTATTTT. Translation gives CASKGRLSDTQYF. The chain carries TRBV19 and TRBJ2-3, with TRBD1 as a possible D gene (5 bases). Trimming cost V 7 bases and J 4 bases, with 12 bases left between them. Germline V gene lookup returns CDR1 LNHDA and CDR2 SQIVND (reference sequence). The length of the CDR3 is 13 residues.

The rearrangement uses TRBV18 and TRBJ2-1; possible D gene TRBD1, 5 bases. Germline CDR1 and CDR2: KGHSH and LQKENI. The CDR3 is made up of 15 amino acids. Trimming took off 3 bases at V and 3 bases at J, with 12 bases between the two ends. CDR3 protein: CASSPEFQGYNEQFF. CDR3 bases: TGTGCCAGCTCACCTGAGTTCCAGGGCTACAATGAGCAGTTCTTC. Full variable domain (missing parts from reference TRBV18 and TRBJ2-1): NAGVMQNPRHLVRRRGQEARLRCSPMKGHSHVYWYRQLPEEGLKFMVYLQKENIIDESGMPKERFSAEFPKEGPSILRIQQVVRGDSAAYFCASSPEFQGYNEQFFGPGTRLTVL.

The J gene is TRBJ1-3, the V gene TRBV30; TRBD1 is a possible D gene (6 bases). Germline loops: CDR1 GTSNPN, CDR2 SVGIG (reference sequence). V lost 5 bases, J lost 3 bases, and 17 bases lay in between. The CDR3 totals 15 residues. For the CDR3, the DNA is TGTGCCTGGGGCGAACAGGGATGGGGTGGAAACACCATATATTTT. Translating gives CAWGEQGWGGNTIYF.

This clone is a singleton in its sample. The CDR3 DNA reads as TGTGCCAGCAGTTCCGGACAGTCAGATACGCAGTATTTT. This gives the protein CASSSGQSDTQYF. The chain joins TRBV5-4 to TRBJ2-3; tentatively, D is TRBD1 (6 bases). This CDR3 contains 13 residues. V was cut by 5 bases and J by 4 bases, with 11 bases left in between. Per the germline V gene, CDR1 is SGHNT and CDR2 is YYREEE (reference sequence). Based on the CDR3 plus reference TRBV5-4 and TRBJ2-3, the full variable domain is ETGVTQSPTHLIKTRGQQVTLRCSSQSGHNTVSWYQQALGQGPQFIFQYYREEENGRGNFPPRFSGLQFPNYSSELNVNALELDDSALYLCASSSGQSDTQYFGPGTRLTVL.

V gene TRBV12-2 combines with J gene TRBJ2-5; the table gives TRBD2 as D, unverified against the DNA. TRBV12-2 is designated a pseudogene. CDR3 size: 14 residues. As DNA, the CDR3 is TGTGCAAGTCGTCGTACGGGACTCGGACAGACCCAGTACTTC. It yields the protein CASRRTGLGQTQYF.

The CDR3 loop reads CASTSSGRYADTQYF. CDR3 in DNA: TGTGCCAGCACTTCTAGCGGGAGGTATGCAGATACGCAGTATTTT. The V call is TRBV6-5, the J call TRBJ2-3; 11 nucleotides align to TRBD2. The V gene's germline CDR1 is MNHEY and CDR2 SVGAGI. J lost 4 bases, V lost 7 bases, and 7 bases had no gene match. This CDR3 comprises 15 residues.

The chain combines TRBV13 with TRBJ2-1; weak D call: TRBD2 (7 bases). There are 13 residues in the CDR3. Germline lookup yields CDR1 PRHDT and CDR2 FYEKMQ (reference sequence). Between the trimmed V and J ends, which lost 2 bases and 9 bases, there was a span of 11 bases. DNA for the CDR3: TGTGCCAGCAGCTTACGCGGGGGCATTGAGCAGTTCTTC. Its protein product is CASSLRGGIEQFF.

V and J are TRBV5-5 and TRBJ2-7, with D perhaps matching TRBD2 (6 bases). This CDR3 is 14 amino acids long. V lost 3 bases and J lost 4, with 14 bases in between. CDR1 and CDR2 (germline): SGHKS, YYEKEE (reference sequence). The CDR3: CASSSVGAGYEQYF. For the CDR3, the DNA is TGTGCCAGCAGCTCCGTAGGGGCGGGGTACGAGCAGTACTTC.

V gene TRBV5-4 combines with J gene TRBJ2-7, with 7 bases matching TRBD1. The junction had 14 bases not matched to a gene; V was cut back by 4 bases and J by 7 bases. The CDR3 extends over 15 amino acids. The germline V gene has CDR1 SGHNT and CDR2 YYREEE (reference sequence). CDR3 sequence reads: CASSIGTALYDEQYF. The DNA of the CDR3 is TGTGCCAGCAGCATTGGGACAGCCCTCTACGATGAGCAGTACTTC.

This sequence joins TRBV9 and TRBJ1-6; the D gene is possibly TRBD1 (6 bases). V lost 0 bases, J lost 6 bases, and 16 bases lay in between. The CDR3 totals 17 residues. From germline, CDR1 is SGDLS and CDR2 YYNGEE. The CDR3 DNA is TGTGCCAGCAGCGTAGGTCCAGGGGAGCTTACTAATTCACCCCTCCACTTT. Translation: CASSVGPGELTNSPLHF.

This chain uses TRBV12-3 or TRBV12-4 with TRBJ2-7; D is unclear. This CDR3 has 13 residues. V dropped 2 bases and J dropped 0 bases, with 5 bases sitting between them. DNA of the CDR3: TGTGCCAGCAGTTTACGGAGCTCCTACGAGCAGTACTTC. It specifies CASSLRSSYEQYF.

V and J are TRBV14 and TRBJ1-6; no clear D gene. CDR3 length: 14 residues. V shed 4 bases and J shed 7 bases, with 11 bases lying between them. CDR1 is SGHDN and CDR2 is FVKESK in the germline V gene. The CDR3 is CASSREAGNSPLHF. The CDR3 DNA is TGTGCCAGCAGCCGGGAGGCTGGCAATTCACCCCTCCACTTT.

Here the CDR3 DNA reads TGTGCCAGCAGCAAACGGGAGAGAGGGGGCGGCTATGGCTACACCTTC. Residues: CASSKRERGGGYGYTF. The chain employs TRBV21-1 and TRBJ1-2; TRBD1 is the table's D call and was not checked against the DNA. TRBV21-1 is labeled a pseudogene. The CDR3 runs to 16 residues.

The CDR3 spells CASSSSGTGAQPQHF. Written as DNA, the CDR3 is TGTGCCAGCAGCTCAAGCGGGACAGGGGCTCAGCCCCAGCATTTT. This chain links TRBV28 with TRBJ1-5; 10 nucleotides align to TRBD1. Germline CDR1 MDHEN, CDR2 SYDVKM. CDR3 length: 15 amino acids. V gave up 6 bases and J gave up 6 bases; unmatched junction bases: 8.